A single sample is the source of the 27 T cell receptor beta chains below, sequenced in a study of shared clonotypes between healthy human individuals. The protocol was immunoSEQ multiplex PCR, while the TCRdb copy is restricted to in-frame clones and leaves out a portion. The table lists roughly 1 million clones, 75% to 85% of them singletons, with 0.4% to 0.55% in the top ten. Sample: memory CD4+ T cells from PBMCs. Subset specified: CD45RA-negative fraction. All receptors come from a man aged 18-30 years in good health. Some clones in this sample may be carry-over from other donors' samples.

V gene TRBV7-2 combines with J gene TRBJ2-1; maybe TRBD2 (6 bases). This CDR3 spans 16 amino acids. V lost 1 base and J 2 bases, leaving 12 bases between the germline ends. Germline-derived CDR1 and CDR2 are SGHTA and FQGNSA. The CDR3: CASSLGSWTTYNEQFF. DNA of the CDR3: TGTGCCAGCAGCTTAGGTTCATGGACTACCTACAATGAGCAGTTCTTC.

This clone was detected once. Since a much larger clone is just one base distant, this may be a read error. The chain is built from TRBV6-4 and TRBJ2-7, with no clear D. The V gene lost 5 bases and the J gene lost 3 bases, with 5 bases spanning the gap. This CDR3 has 11 residues. Germline CDR1 reads MRHNA; CDR2 reads SNTAGT. The CDR3 reads CASSSNYEQYF. CDR3 nucleotide sequence: TGTGCCAGCAGTTCCAACTACGAGCAGTACTTC.

Here the CDR3 reads CASSPDNQPQHF. DNA of the CDR3: TGTGCCAGCAGTCCAGACAATCAGCCCCAGCATTTT. V and J are TRBV28 and TRBJ1-5; D is unresolved. Germline V gives CDR1 MDHEN, CDR2 SYDVKM. The CDR3 totals 12 residues. Trimming stripped 5 bases from V and 3 bases from J, with 5 bases between.

CDR3 DNA: TGTGCCAGCAGCTCTCATAGGTTACGGGACTATGGCTACACCTTC. Translating it yields CASSSHRLRDYGYTF. The rearrangement links TRBV11-2 to TRBJ1-2, with D unclear. The CDR3 is made up of 15 amino acids. Germline CDR1 and CDR2: SGHAT and FQNNGV. V lost 4 bases to trimming and J lost 3 bases, with 15 bases between them.

The chain combines TRBV4-1 with TRBJ2-6; 11 bases match TRBD2. V shed 4 bases and J 0 bases; nucleotides not matched to a gene: 5. The CDR3 totals 18 residues. The V gene's germline CDR1 is MGHRA and CDR2 YSYEKL. The CDR3 sequence is CASSRGTSGPSGANVLTF. As DNA, the CDR3 is TGCGCCAGCAGCCGCGGGACTAGCGGTCCCTCTGGGGCCAACGTCCTGACTTTC.

This chain connects TRBV28 to TRBJ1-1; TRBD1 aligns across 9 bases. This CDR3 comprises 16 residues. Germline loops: CDR1 MDHEN, CDR2 SYDVKM. J was trimmed by 4 bases and V by 4 bases; bases with no gene match: 10. The CDR3 coding sequence is TGTGCCAGCAGTTCACCCGGGACAGGGAGGAGCACTGAAGCTTTCTTT. Translating it yields CASSSPGTGRSTEAFF.

The J gene is TRBJ2-2, the V gene TRBV5-4; 9 bases align to TRBD2. V shed 2 bases and J 0 bases; nucleotides not matched to a gene: 2. The CDR3 runs to 16 residues. The V gene's germline CDR1 is SGHNT and CDR2 YYREEE (reference sequence). The CDR3 coding sequence is TGTGCCAGCAGCTTAATAGCGGGGGCGAACACCGGGGAGCTGTTTTTT. It translates to CASSLIAGANTGELFF. Together with reference TRBV5-4 and TRBJ2-2, the CDR3 gives the full variable domain: ETGVTQSPTHLIKTRGQQVTLRCSSQSGHNTVSWYQQALGQGPQFIFQYYREEENGRGNFPPRFSGLQFPNYSSELNVNALELDDSALYLCASSLIAGANTGELFFGEGSRLTVL.

A note on this clone: This sample also contains other DNA sequences that code for the same CDR3. The V gene is TRBV27, the J gene TRBJ1-5, with D maybe TRBD1 (6 bases). V lost 6 bases and J 2 bases, leaving 8 bases between the germline ends. The CDR3 runs to 13 residues. Germline V gene lookup returns CDR1 MNHEY and CDR2 SMNVEV (reference sequence). The CDR3 protein is CASRDSRNQPQHF. CDR3 sequence (DNA): TGTGCCAGCAGGGACAGTCGCAATCAGCCCCAGCATTTT.

A note on this clone: In the same sample, other DNA sequences code for this CDR3. The chain employs TRBV11-3 and TRBJ1-1, with D hard to call. This CDR3 spans 14 amino acids. The V and J ends lost 3 bases and 2 bases respectively, with 10 bases between them. CDR1 is SGHNT, CDR2 YENEEA, per germline. The CDR3 spells CASSFSGANTEAFF. DNA of the CDR3: TGTGCCAGCAGCTTTTCTGGTGCTAACACTGAAGCTTTCTTT.

The chain couples TRBV4-1 to TRBJ1-1; D gene ambiguous. Per the germline V gene, CDR1 is MGHRA and CDR2 is YSYEKL. This CDR3 contains 13 residues. The V gene lost 0 bases and the J gene lost 10 bases, with 12 bases spanning the gap. The CDR3 DNA is TGCGCCAGCAGCCAAGATCAGGAATTTAGAGCTTTCTTT. It encodes CASSQDQEFRAFF.

This clone was seen only once. CDR3 amino acids: CASSPAGVGETQYF. The DNA of the CDR3 is TGTGCCAGCTCACCGGCAGGGGTTGGAGAGACCCAGTACTTC. The chain links TRBV18 to TRBJ2-5; possibly TRBD1 for D (6 bases). The CDR3 is 14 amino acids. The germline gives CDR1 KGHSH, CDR2 LQKENI. The V and J ends lost 3 bases and 4 bases respectively, with 12 bases between them.

The rearrangement links TRBV5-1 to TRBJ2-2, with D possibly matching TRBD1 (5 bases). Germline loops: CDR1 SGHRS, CDR2 YFSETQ. This CDR3 has 14 amino acids. The V end was cut by 4 bases, the J end by 4 bases, with 11 bases between. CDR3 bases: TGCGCCAGCAGCATTCAGGGATCCACCGGGGAGCTGTTTTTT. Translation gives CASSIQGSTGELFF.

The V call is TRBV28, the J call TRBJ2-2; the D is unclear. CDR1 is MDHEN and CDR2 is SYDVKM in the germline V gene. CDR3 length: 14 amino acids. V dropped 6 bases and J dropped 2 bases, with 10 bases sitting between them. The CDR3 reads CASRTPLNTGELFF. DNA of the CDR3: TGTGCCAGCAGGACTCCTCTCAACACCGGGGAGCTGTTTTTT.

The chain employs TRBV4-1 and TRBJ2-3; TRBD2 is a possible D gene (5 bases). The CDR3 has 17 residues. Germline CDR1 MGHRA, CDR2 YSYEKL. V lost 0 bases and J 0 bases, leaving 13 bases between the germline ends. CDR3 DNA: TGCGCCAGCAGCCAAGATAACCGTGACTATAGCACAGATACGCAGTATTTT. Translation: CASSQDNRDYSTDTQYF.

The chain recombines TRBV29-1 with TRBJ1-2; possibly TRBD1 for D (5 bases). V was shortened by 6 bases and J by 2 bases, with 10 bases between the two germline ends. The length of the CDR3 is 12 residues. The V gene's germline CDR1 is SQVTM and CDR2 ANQGSEA. This chain's CDR3 is CSVKGMNYGYTF. Written as DNA, the CDR3 is TGCAGCGTCAAGGGGATGAACTATGGCTACACCTTC.

To note about this clone: This sample also contains other DNA sequences that code for the same CDR3. The chain recombines TRBV19 with TRBJ2-2; TRBD2 matches at 7 bases. J lost 0 bases, V lost 3 bases, and 1 base had no gene match. The germline V gene encodes CDR1 LNHDA and CDR2 SQIVND (reference sequence). The CDR3 is 15 residues long. The CDR3 nucleotides are TGTGCCAGTAGTATCAGCGGGACGAACACCGGGGAGCTGTTTTTT. Amino acid sequence: CASSISGTNTGELFF.

The chain uses TRBV10-2 and TRBJ1-1, with D tentatively TRBD1 (5 bases). CDR1 and CDR2 (germline): WSHSY, SAAADI. Trimming took off 3 bases at V and 10 bases at J, with 33 bases between the two ends. This CDR3 is 19 amino acids long. The CDR3: CASSDWGRGPTQRSLGAFF. Here the CDR3 DNA reads TGCGCCAGCAGTGATTGGGGACGGGGTCCTACTCAAAGATCCCTCGGAGCTTTCTTT.

The V gene is TRBV5-1, the J gene TRBJ2-1; the D gene is possibly TRBD1 (6 bases). CDR3 size: 14 residues. V lost 2 bases, J lost 9 bases, and 15 bases lay in between. The germline V gene encodes CDR1 SGHRS and CDR2 YFSETQ. DNA for the CDR3: TGCGCCAGCAGCTTAGTAGGGGGTGGAGGTGAGCAGTTCTTC. Translation gives CASSLVGGGGEQFF.

V gene TRBV5-1 combines with J gene TRBJ2-3; 8 bases match TRBD1. Germline-derived CDR1 and CDR2 are SGHRS and YFSETQ. There are 15 residues in the CDR3. The J segment lost 6 bases and the V segment lost 4 bases, leaving 10 bases of the junction unmatched. The CDR3 spells CASSRSGGMVDTQYF. For the CDR3, the DNA is TGCGCCAGCAGCCGGTCAGGGGGCATGGTGGATACGCAGTATTTT.

The chain recombines TRBV28 with TRBJ2-1, with 14 bases aligning to TRBD2. The CDR3 covers 16 residues. V was clipped by 6 bases and J by 1 base; unmatched bases: 2. The germline gives CDR1 MDHEN, CDR2 SYDVKM. DNA for the CDR3: TGTGCCAGCAGGGGGACTAGCGGGGGATCCTACAATGAGCAGTTCTTC. As protein: CASRGTSGGSYNEQFF.

This sequence joins TRBV7-2 and TRBJ2-7; 8 bases agree with TRBD2. With 0 bases clipped from V and 3 bases from J, the junction kept 4 bases outside the gene matches. The CDR3 is 15 amino acids. CDR1 and CDR2 (germline): SGHTA, FQGNSA. The CDR3 bases are TGTGCCAGCAGCTTAGCGGGGACTAGTAACTACGAGCAGTACTTC. Amino acids: CASSLAGTSNYEQYF.

J is TRBJ2-3 and V is TRBV9; no firm D call. This CDR3 region has 13 residues. Germline CDR1 SGDLS, CDR2 YYNGEE. V was trimmed by 1 base and J by 5 bases, leaving 8 bases between them. CDR3 coding DNA: TGTGCCAGCAGCGTACGACCTTTAGATACGCAGTATTTT. Amino acid sequence: CASSVRPLDTQYF. Complete variable domain (other parts from reference TRBV9 and TRBJ2-3): DSGVTQTPKHLITATGQRVTLRCSPRSGDLSVYWYQQSLDQGLQFLIQYYNGEERAKGNILERFSAQQFPDLHSELNLSSLELGDSALYFCASSVRPLDTQYFGPGTRLTVL.

The chain links TRBV9 to TRBJ1-1; D is ambiguous. CDR1 and CDR2 from the germline V gene are SGDLS and YYNGEE. V lost 4 bases to trimming and J lost 1 base, with 11 bases between them. The CDR3 sequence is 14 residues long. The CDR3 nucleotides read TGTGCCAGCAGCTCTCCCGTAGGGAACACTGAAGCTTTCTTT. Amino acid sequence: CASSSPVGNTEAFF.

This sequence joins TRBV29-1 and TRBJ2-3; 7 nucleotides align to TRBD2. CDR3 length: 14 residues. Germline CDR1 is SQVTM and CDR2 is ANQGSEA. Trimming cost V 7 bases and J 0 bases; bases outside gene matches: 7. CDR3 DNA sequence: TGCAGCGCCGCGGGGAGGGTGAGCACAGATACGCAGTATTTT. This translates into CSAAGRVSTDTQYF.

This rearrangement joins TRBV5-1 to TRBJ2-5; perhaps D is TRBD1 or TRBD2 (6 bases each). Germline values: CDR1 SGHRS, CDR2 YFSETQ. V lost 1 base, J lost 5 bases, and 9 bases lay in between. The CDR3 extends over 13 amino acids. The CDR3 sequence is CASSLWGAETQYF. The CDR3 coding sequence is TGCGCCAGCAGCTTGTGGGGGGCGGAGACCCAGTACTTC. Variable domain in full (rest from reference TRBV5-1 and TRBJ2-5): KAGVTQTPRYLIKTRGQQVTLSCSPISGHRSVSWYQQTPGQGLQFLFEYFSETQRNKGNFPGRFSGRQFSNSRSEMNVSTLELGDSALYLCASSLWGAETQYFGPGTRLLVL.

This chain links TRBV4-2 with TRBJ2-1; possibly TRBD2 for D (5 bases). This CDR3 spans 17 amino acids. V was pared by 1 base and J by 3 bases, with 16 bases between. Germline values: CDR1 LGHNA, CDR2 YNFKEQ. CDR3 amino acids: CASSQGARVAGYNEQFF. The CDR3 region has the DNA TGTGCCAGCAGCCAAGGGGCTCGGGTTGCGGGCTACAATGAGCAGTTCTTC.

The chain is built from TRBV29-1 and TRBJ2-1; TRBD1 matches 7 bases. After removal of 6 bases from V and 0 bases from J, the junction contained 14 bases not matched to a gene. The germline V gene has CDR1 SQVTM and CDR2 ANQGSEA. This CDR3 contains 17 residues. The CDR3 DNA is TGCAGCGTACGAAAAAAGGGGACAGACTACTCCTACAATGAGCAGTTCTTC. Its protein is CSVRKKGTDYSYNEQFF.